Sequencing of this T cell receptor beta chain was carried out in a study of identical twins. Germline loops: CDR1 SGHDT, CDR2 YYEEEE. The CDR3 length is 15 residues. J lost 2 bases, V lost 6 bases, and 4 bases had no gene match. MiXCR was run by TCRdb on the 5' RACE reads, yielding one entry per CDR3 protein. This table has around 280,000 distinct CDR3 sequences, approximately 8% appearing once. Many counts were recorded for this clonotype. The sample also formed part of further work on yellow fever vaccine responses in identical twins.

The V gene is TRBV5-6, the J gene TRBJ2-3, with TRBD2 matching over 12 bases. The receptor was isolated from a woman in her late teens or twenties in good health. The sequenced sample was memory (CD45RO+) T cells sorted from blood. CDR3 coding DNA: TGTGCCAGCACTAGGACTAGCGGGGCCACAGATACGCAGTATTTT. Protein product: CASTRTSGATDTQYF.